The 8 T cell receptor beta chains below all came from one sample that was sequenced in a study of T-cell reconstitution after alpha-beta-depleted transplantation in children. Unique molecular identifiers tagged the TCRbeta library. In TCRdb, the PCR reads were re-called with MiXCR into one record per CDR3 protein. The sample contains over 550,000 distinct CDR3 sequences, more than 9% of which appear only once. Sequencing used PBMCs from the stem cell graft donor, obtained from the stem cell graft. These receptors came from a human donor who donated a stem cell graft to a child with acute myeloid leukemia.

The chain is built from TRBV6-2 or TRBV6-3 and TRBJ2-1, with 11 nucleotides matching TRBD2. The CDR3 has 18 residues. J was trimmed by 4 bases and V by 4 bases; bases with no gene match: 12. Per germline, CDR1 MNHEY and CDR2 SVGEGT. This CDR3 is CASSSQPPGLAAYNEQFF. The CDR3 nucleotides read TGTGCCAGCAGTTCTCAACCCCCGGGACTAGCGGCATACAATGAGCAGTTCTTC.

In its sample, this clonotype was seen a few times. The chain joins TRBV4-2 to TRBJ1-1; D is perhaps TRBD1 (5 bases). This CDR3 is built from 15 residues. Germline assignment: CDR1 LGHNA and CDR2 YNFKEQ. V gave up 0 bases and J gave up 6 bases, with 14 bases separating them. CDR3 protein: CASSQDLRGVAEAFF. CDR3 nucleotide sequence: TGTGCCAGCAGCCAAGATCTGAGGGGTGTTGCTGAAGCTTTCTTT.

This clonotype was observed a handful of times. The chain links TRBV4-2 to TRBJ2-2, with 8 bases identical to TRBD2. After removal of 4 bases from V and 7 bases from J, the junction contained 8 bases not matched to a gene. Per germline, CDR1 LGHNA and CDR2 YNFKEQ. The CDR3 extends over 15 amino acids. CDR3 amino acids: CASSPLTSVGGELFF. The CDR3 DNA follows: TGTGCCAGCAGCCCTTTGACTAGCGTCGGCGGGGAGCTGTTTTTT.

The chain joins TRBV9 to TRBJ2-7; 8 bases align to TRBD1. The germline CDR1 and CDR2 sequences are SGDLS and YYNGEE. This CDR3 is 15 amino acids long. Trimming cost V 0 bases and J 2 bases; bases outside gene matches: 4. CDR3 in amino acids: CASSVGTGKTYEQYF. CDR3 nucleotides: TGTGCCAGCAGCGTAGGGACAGGGAAGACCTACGAGCAGTACTTC.

The chain employs TRBV7-9 and TRBJ1-1, with 8 bases aligning to TRBD1. Germline V gene lookup returns CDR1 SEHNR and CDR2 FQNEAQ (reference sequence). The CDR3 covers 17 residues. Losses at the gene ends were 7 bases for V and 0 bases for J; bases not matched to a gene: 13. The DNA of the CDR3 is TGTGCCAGCACCGTTTTTGGACAGGGCCTCATGAACACTGAAGCTTTCTTT. Amino acids: CASTVFGQGLMNTEAFF.

This clonotype was recorded at least ten times. The chain combines TRBV12-3 or TRBV12-4 with TRBJ1-5; 8 bases are a match to TRBD1. V lost 5 bases, J lost 2 bases, and 5 bases stayed unmatched. This CDR3 is 15 amino acids long. CDR3 nucleotide sequence: TGTGCCAGCAGTCGTACAGGGGGTGGCAATCAGCCCCAGCATTTT. Residues: CASSRTGGGNQPQHF.

A few counts support this clonotype. The chain couples TRBV27 to TRBJ1-2, with unresolved D. Germline CDR1 MNHEY, CDR2 SMNVEV (reference sequence). Trimming took 5 bases from V and 0 from J, leaving 16 bases between them. The CDR3 runs 16 residues. CDR3 sequence (DNA): TGTGCCAGCAGTCTGGATTTTTCAGCGGCTAACTATGGCTACACCTTC. It is translated as CASSLDFSAANYGYTF.

This chain uses TRBV28 with TRBJ2-1, with 15 bases lining up with TRBD2. The junction had 22 bases not matched to a gene; V was cut back by 5 bases and J by 8 bases. The germline V gene has CDR1 MDHEN and CDR2 SYDVKM. The CDR3 is made up of 21 amino acids. The CDR3, as DNA: TGTGCCAGCAGTATAGACCCCCTCGGACTAGCGGGAGGGCAGCGAAGCGATGAGCAGTTCTTC. This sequence encodes CASSIDPLGLAGGQRSDEQFF.